One sample yielded the 20 T cell receptor beta chains listed below, sequenced in a study of cytomegalovirus exposure and HLA in healthy donors. The PCR used 60 Vbeta and 13 Jbeta primers. Sequencing was performed with immunoSEQ multiplex PCR; in TCRdb, only in-frame clones are kept and a portion is missing. This table holds 150,000 to 250,000 clones. The sequenced sample consisted of PBMCs. The receptors originated from a boy aged 5-17 years in good health and CMV-seronegative.

This chain joins TRBV27 and TRBJ1-1; no firm D call. CDR1 and CDR2 from the germline V gene are MNHEY and SMNVEV (reference sequence). V was clipped by 7 bases and J by 3 bases, with 12 bases between them. This CDR3 comprises 13 residues. CDR3 bases: TGTGCCAGCAATCCTGCGGGCCACACTGAAGCTTTCTTT. As protein: CASNPAGHTEAFF.

J is TRBJ1-6 and V is TRBV7-3; D is uncertain. V was cut by 5 bases and J by 7 bases, with 15 bases left in between. The CDR3 contains 15 residues. The germline gives CDR1 SGHTA, CDR2 FQGTGA. This chain's CDR3 is CASSAGEGPNSPLHF. The CDR3 DNA reads TGTGCCAGCAGCGCGGGTGAGGGTCCGAATTCACCCCTCCACTTT.

The chain couples TRBV11-2 to TRBJ2-7, with TRBD2 matching 8 bases. There are 15 residues in the CDR3. Germline trimming cut 4 bases from V and 1 base from J; bases unmatched to any gene: 6. Germline CDR1 SGHAT, CDR2 FQNNGV. CDR3 in DNA: TGTGCCAGCAGCTCGCCTAGCGGGCTTTCCTACGAGCAGTACTTC. It is translated as CASSSPSGLSYEQYF.

V and J are TRBV7-8 and TRBJ2-5; 13 bases are shared with TRBD2. The germline V gene has CDR1 SGHVS and CDR2 FQNEAQ. Trimming removed 4 bases from V and 4 bases from J; junction bases left unmatched: 9. This CDR3 has 17 residues. The CDR3 sequence is CASSSGRTSGGRETQYF. CDR3 in DNA: TGTGCCAGCAGCTCGGGACGGACTAGCGGGGGCAGAGAGACCCAGTACTTC.

The gene calls are TRBV7-3 and TRBJ1-1; 8 nucleotides line up with TRBD1. The CDR3 runs to 13 residues. The germline CDR1 and CDR2 sequences are SGHTA and FQGTGA. V dropped 5 bases and J dropped 3; count of bases not matched to a gene: 2. CDR3 in amino acids: CASSLTGDTEAFF. CDR3 coding DNA: TGTGCCAGCAGCCTGACAGGGGACACTGAAGCTTTCTTT.

The chain carries TRBV19 and TRBJ2-1; 9 bases line up with TRBD2. Trimming cost V 5 bases and J 4 bases; bases outside gene matches: 9. The CDR3 sequence is 16 residues long. Germline loops: CDR1 LNHDA, CDR2 SQIVND (reference sequence). The CDR3 loop is CASSHVERGVYNEQFF. CDR3 sequence (DNA): TGTGCCAGTAGTCATGTTGAGCGGGGGGTATACAATGAGCAGTTCTTC.

The chain combines TRBV9 with TRBJ1-1; D gene unclear. CDR3 length: 14 residues. V lost 0 bases, J lost 4 bases, and 10 bases lay in between. Germline-derived CDR1 and CDR2 are SGDLS and YYNGEE. The CDR3 DNA reads as TGTGCCAGCAGCGTAGGAGACTGGAGCACTGAAGCTTTCTTT. Protein sequence: CASSVGDWSTEAFF.

The chain couples TRBV27 to TRBJ2-3; D ambiguous. The germline V and J ends were trimmed by 1 base and 2 bases, with 10 bases remaining between them. CDR3 length: 15 amino acids. Germline CDR1 and CDR2: MNHEY and SMNVEV (reference sequence). Here the CDR3 reads CASSLFYRYTDTQYF. The CDR3 nucleotides are TGTGCCAGCAGTTTATTCTACAGATACACAGATACGCAGTATTTT.

The V and J genes are TRBV5-4 and TRBJ2-3; 15 nucleotides match TRBD2. V gave up 4 bases and J gave up 0 bases; unmatched junction bases: 6. Germline V lookup: CDR1 SGHNT, CDR2 YYREEE (reference sequence). CDR3 size: 18 residues. CDR3 sequence (DNA): TGTGCCAGCAGCCCGGGACTAGCGGGGGGTACTAGCACAGATACGCAGTATTTT. Protein: CASSPGLAGGTSTDTQYF. The full variable domain, with the rest looked up from reference TRBV5-4 and TRBJ2-3, is ETGVTQSPTHLIKTRGQQVTLRCSSQSGHNTVSWYQQALGQGPQFIFQYYREEENGRGNFPPRFSGLQFPNYSSELNVNALELDDSALYLCASSPGLAGGTSTDTQYFGPGTRLTVL.

The chain couples TRBV9 to TRBJ2-7, with D perhaps TRBD1 (6 bases). V was trimmed by 3 bases and J by 3 bases, leaving 19 bases between them. The CDR3 covers 16 residues. Germline V gene lookup returns CDR1 SGDLS and CDR2 YYNGEE. CDR3 sequence (DNA): TGTGCCAGCAGCGCATCTGGGCTTGGGGGCGACTACGAGCAGTACTTC. This codes for CASSASGLGGDYEQYF.

The J gene is TRBJ2-1, the V gene TRBV11-2; D might be TRBD1 (7 bases). Germline V lookup: CDR1 SGHAT, CDR2 FQNNGV. This CDR3 comprises 11 residues. The germline V and J ends were trimmed by 5 bases and 12 bases, with 11 bases remaining between them. CDR3 sequence (DNA): TGTGCCAGCAGCCGCCAGGGGGGGCAGTTCTTC. Encoded protein: CASSRQGGQFF.

The chain joins TRBV6-1 to TRBJ1-1, with TRBD1 identical over 9 bases. There are 14 residues in the CDR3. The germline V gene has CDR1 MNHNS and CDR2 SASEGT. Trimming at V came to 5 bases and at J to 4 bases, leaving 5 bases not matched to a gene. The CDR3 bases are TGTGCCAGCAGTACAGGGGGCGCGTCCACTGAAGCTTTCTTT. Translated: CASSTGGASTEAFF.

The chain is built from TRBV9 and TRBJ2-3; a possible D gene is TRBD1 (5 bases). Looked up from germline, CDR1 is SGDLS and CDR2 is YYNGEE. V gave up 0 bases and J gave up 5 bases, with 7 bases separating them. The CDR3 is 13 residues long. The CDR3, as DNA: TGTGCCAGCAGCGTAGGGGGCAAAGATACGCAGTATTTT. It yields the protein CASSVGGKDTQYF.

Note on this clone: Other DNA variants within this sample encode the same CDR3. The rearrangement links TRBV6-5 to TRBJ2-6; D perhaps matches TRBD1 (5 bases). In germline, CDR1 is MNHEY, CDR2 SVGAGI. The CDR3 is made up of 16 amino acids. Deletions cut 0 bases from V and 1 base from J, with 7 bases between. The CDR3 protein is CASSYSSGSGANVLTF. DNA of the CDR3: TGTGCCAGCAGTTACTCGTCAGGGTCTGGGGCCAACGTCCTGACTTTC.

V gene TRBV6-1 combines with J gene TRBJ1-2; TRBD1 aligns across 9 bases. There are 14 residues in the CDR3. J lost 2 bases, V lost 3 bases, and 1 base had no gene match. Germline lookup yields CDR1 MNHNS and CDR2 SASEGT. CDR3: CASSEGQGNYGYTF. Written as DNA, the CDR3 is TGTGCCAGCAGTGAGGGACAGGGAAACTATGGCTACACCTTC.

The V call is TRBV25-1, the J call TRBJ1-2; the match to TRBD1 covers 7 bases. Losses at the gene ends were 1 base for V and 3 bases for J; bases not matched to a gene: 8. There are 16 residues in the CDR3. The germline gives CDR1 MGHDK, CDR2 SYGVNS. CDR3 DNA sequence: TGTGCCAGCAGTGAATCAGGGACAGACTACCACTATGGCTACACCTTC. Translating it yields CASSESGTDYHYGYTF.

This chain's CDR3 is CASQYRVSYEQYF. In DNA, the CDR3 is TGTGCCAGTCAATACAGGGTCTCCTACGAGCAGTACTTC. This chain links TRBV2 with TRBJ2-7, with D maybe TRBD1 (6 bases). The CDR3 runs 13 residues. The germline CDR1 and CDR2 sequences are SNHLY and FYNNEI. Trimming stripped 9 bases from V and 0 bases from J, with 12 bases between.

The chain recombines TRBV27 with TRBJ2-6; D is undetermined. Germline CDR1 is MNHEY and CDR2 is SMNVEV (reference sequence). The CDR3 contains 16 residues. V was shortened by 2 bases and J by 4 bases, with 12 bases between the two germline ends. The CDR3 here is CASSLRSGAGANVLTF. The CDR3 bases are TGTGCCAGCAGTTTAAGATCGGGTGCCGGGGCCAACGTCCTGACTTTC. The full variable domain, in which reference TRBV27 and TRBJ2-6 provide the parts outside the CDR3, is EAQVTQNPRYLITVTGKKLTVTCSQNMNHEYMSWYRQDPGLGLRQIYYSMNVEVTDKGDVPEGYKVSRKEKRNFPLILESPSPNQTSLYFCASSLRSGAGANVLTFGAGSRLTVL.

The V gene is TRBV19, the J gene TRBJ1-5, with a possible D match to TRBD1 (6 bases). V was clipped by 7 bases and J by 0 bases, with 22 bases between them. The germline gives CDR1 LNHDA, CDR2 SQIVND (reference sequence). The CDR3 loop spans 18 amino acids. Here the CDR3 DNA reads TGTGCCAGTACCAAAGGACAGATTTCCCATGGTAGCAATCAGCCCCAGCATTTT. Translated, it gives CASTKGQISHGSNQPQHF.

The V call is TRBV5-5, the J call TRBJ1-4; D unresolved. The CDR3 has 15 amino acids. Trimming shortened V by 2 bases and J by 5 bases, and 13 bases separated the two germline ends. Germline loops: CDR1 SGHKS, CDR2 YYEKEE (reference sequence). The CDR3 reads CASSFGVVPNEKLFF. CDR3 DNA sequence: TGTGCCAGCAGCTTCGGAGTGGTCCCAAATGAAAAACTGTTTTTT.